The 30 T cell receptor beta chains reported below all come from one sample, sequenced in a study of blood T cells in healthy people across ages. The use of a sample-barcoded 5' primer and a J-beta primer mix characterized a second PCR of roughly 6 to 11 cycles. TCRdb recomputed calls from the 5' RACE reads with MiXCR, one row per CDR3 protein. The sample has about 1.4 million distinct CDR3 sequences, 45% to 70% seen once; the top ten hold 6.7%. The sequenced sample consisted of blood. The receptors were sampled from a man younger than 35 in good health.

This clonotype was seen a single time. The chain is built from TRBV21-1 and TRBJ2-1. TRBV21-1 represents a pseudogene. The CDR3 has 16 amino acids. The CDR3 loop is CASSKWCRSSHNEQFF. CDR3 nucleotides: TGTGCCAGCAGCAAATGGTGTAGGAGCTCCCACAATGAGCAGTTCTTC.

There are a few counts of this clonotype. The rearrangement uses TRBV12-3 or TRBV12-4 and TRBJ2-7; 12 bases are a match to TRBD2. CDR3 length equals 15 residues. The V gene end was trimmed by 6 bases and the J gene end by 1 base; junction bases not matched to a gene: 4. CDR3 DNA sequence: TGTGCCAGCAGAAGGACTAGCGGGAATTCCTACGAGCAGTACTTC. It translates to CASRRTSGNSYEQYF.

The DNA of the CDR3 is TGTGCCAGCAGCCCGGTTGGGTTCTACGAGCAGTACTTC. As protein: CASSPVGFYEQYF. The V call is TRBV7-9, the J call TRBJ2-7; the D is unclear. Germline CDR1 SEHNR, CDR2 FQNEAQ (reference sequence). The V end was cut by 5 bases, the J end by 3 bases, with 11 bases between. The CDR3 is made up of 13 amino acids.

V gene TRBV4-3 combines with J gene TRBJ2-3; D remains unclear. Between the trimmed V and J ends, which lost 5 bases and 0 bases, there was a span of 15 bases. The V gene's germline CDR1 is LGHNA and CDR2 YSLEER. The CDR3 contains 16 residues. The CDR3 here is CASSNGDLYSTDTQYF. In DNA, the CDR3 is TGCGCCAGCAGCAATGGGGATCTGTATAGCACAGATACGCAGTATTTT.

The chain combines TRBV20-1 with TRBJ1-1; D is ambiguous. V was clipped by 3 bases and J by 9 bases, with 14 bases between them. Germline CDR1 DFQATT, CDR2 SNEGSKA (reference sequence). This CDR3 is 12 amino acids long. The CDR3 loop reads CSASGSWPKAFF. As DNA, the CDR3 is TGCAGTGCTAGCGGGTCGTGGCCAAAAGCTTTCTTT.

The CDR3 region has the DNA TGCAGCGTTGGGGGGCGACCGGACAGGGTGGACTATGGCTACACCTTC. Translated: CSVGGRPDRVDYGYTF. The V gene is TRBV29-1, the J gene TRBJ1-2; 8 nucleotides line up with TRBD1. There are 16 residues in the CDR3. V lost 4 bases to trimming and J lost 3 bases; unmatched junction nucleotides: 13. Germline CDR1 reads SQVTM; CDR2 reads ANQGSEA.

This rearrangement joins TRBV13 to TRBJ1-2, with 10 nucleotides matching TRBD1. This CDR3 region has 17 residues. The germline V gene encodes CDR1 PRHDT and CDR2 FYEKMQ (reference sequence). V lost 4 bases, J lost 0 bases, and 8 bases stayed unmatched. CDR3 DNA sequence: TGTGCCAGCAGCTGGCCGGGACAGGGGACGTCTAACTATGGCTACACCTTC. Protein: CASSWPGQGTSNYGYTF.

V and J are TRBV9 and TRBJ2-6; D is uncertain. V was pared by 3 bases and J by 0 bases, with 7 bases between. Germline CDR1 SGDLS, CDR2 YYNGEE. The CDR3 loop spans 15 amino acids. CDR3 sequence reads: CASSGTDSGANVLTF. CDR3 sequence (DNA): TGTGCCAGCAGCGGAACCGACTCTGGGGCCAACGTCCTGACTTTC. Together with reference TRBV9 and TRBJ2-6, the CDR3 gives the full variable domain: DSGVTQTPKHLITATGQRVTLRCSPRSGDLSVYWYQQSLDQGLQFLIQYYNGEERAKGNILERFSAQQFPDLHSELNLSSLELGDSALYFCASSGTDSGANVLTFGAGSRLTVL.

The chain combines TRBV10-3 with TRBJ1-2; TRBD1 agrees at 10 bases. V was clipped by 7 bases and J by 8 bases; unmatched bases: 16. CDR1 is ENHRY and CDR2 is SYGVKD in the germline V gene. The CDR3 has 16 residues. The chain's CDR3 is CAIIDRDRGVEGGYTF. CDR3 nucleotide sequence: TGTGCCATCATCGACCGGGACAGGGGAGTAGAAGGGGGCTACACCTTC.

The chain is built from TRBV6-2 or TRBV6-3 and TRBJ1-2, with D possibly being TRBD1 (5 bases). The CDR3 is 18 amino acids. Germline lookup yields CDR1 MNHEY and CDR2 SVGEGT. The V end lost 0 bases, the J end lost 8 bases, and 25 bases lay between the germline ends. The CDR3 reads CASSYSVTGPADSGGYTF. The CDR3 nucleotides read TGTGCCAGCAGTTACTCAGTAACGGGACCGGCCGACTCGGGGGGCTACACCTTC.

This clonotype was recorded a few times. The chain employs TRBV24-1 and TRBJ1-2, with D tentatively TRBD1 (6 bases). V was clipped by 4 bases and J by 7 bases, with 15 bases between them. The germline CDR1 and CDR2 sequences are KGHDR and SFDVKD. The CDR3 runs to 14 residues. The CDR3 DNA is TGTGCCACCAGTGACCACGACAGGTTCGGTGGCTACACCTTC. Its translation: CATSDHDRFGGYTF.

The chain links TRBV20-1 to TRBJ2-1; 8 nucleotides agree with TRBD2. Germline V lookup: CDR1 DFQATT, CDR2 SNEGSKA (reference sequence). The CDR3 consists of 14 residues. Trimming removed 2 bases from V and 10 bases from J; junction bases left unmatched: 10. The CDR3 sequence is CSARTLAGFWEQFF. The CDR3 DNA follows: TGCAGTGCTAGAACTCTAGCGGGTTTTTGGGAGCAGTTCTTC.

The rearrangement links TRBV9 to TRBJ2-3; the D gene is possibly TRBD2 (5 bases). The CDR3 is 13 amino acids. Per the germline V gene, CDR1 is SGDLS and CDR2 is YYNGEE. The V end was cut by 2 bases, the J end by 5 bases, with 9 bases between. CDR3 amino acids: CASSVTEVDTQYF. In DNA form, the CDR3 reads TGTGCCAGCAGCGTTACGGAGGTAGATACGCAGTATTTT.

CDR3 sequence: CATQKDIQYF. DNA for the CDR3: TGCGCCACCCAAAAGGACATTCAGTACTTC. This rearrangement joins TRBV5-1 to TRBJ2-4; no clear D. From germline, CDR1 is SGHRS and CDR2 YFSETQ. This CDR3 spans 10 amino acids. Trimming removed 9 bases from V and 8 bases from J, with 9 bases in between.

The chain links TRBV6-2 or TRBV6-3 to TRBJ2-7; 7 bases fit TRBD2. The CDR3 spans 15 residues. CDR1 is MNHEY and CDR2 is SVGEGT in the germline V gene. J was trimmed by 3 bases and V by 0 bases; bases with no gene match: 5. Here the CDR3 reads CASSYSRLADYEQYF. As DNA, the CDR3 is TGTGCCAGCAGTTACTCGAGGCTAGCGGACTACGAGCAGTACTTC.

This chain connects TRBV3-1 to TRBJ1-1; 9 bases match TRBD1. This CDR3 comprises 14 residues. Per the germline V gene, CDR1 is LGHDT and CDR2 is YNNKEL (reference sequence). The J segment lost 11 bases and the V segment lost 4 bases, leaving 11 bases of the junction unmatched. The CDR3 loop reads CASSRPEQGAVAFF. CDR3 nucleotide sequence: TGTGCCAGCAGCCGTCCCGAACAGGGGGCAGTTGCTTTCTTT.

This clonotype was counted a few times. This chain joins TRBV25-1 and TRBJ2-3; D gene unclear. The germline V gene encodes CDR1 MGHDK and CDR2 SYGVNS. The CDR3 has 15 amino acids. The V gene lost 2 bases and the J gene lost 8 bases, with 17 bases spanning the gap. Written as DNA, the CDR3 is TGTGCCAGCAGTGAAAAAATAGGGCCAAGCCTTACGCAGTATTTT. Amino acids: CASSEKIGPSLTQYF.

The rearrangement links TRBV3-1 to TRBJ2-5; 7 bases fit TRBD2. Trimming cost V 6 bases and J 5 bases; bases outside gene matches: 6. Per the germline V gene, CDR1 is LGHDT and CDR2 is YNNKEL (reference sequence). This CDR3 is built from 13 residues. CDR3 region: CASRVTSPETQYF. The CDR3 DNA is TGTGCCAGCAGAGTGACTAGCCCGGAGACCCAGTACTTC.

The chain's CDR3 is CATSRDPAVYEQYF. CDR3 sequence (DNA): TGTGCCACCAGCAGAGATCCAGCGGTCTACGAGCAGTACTTC. This rearrangement joins TRBV15 to TRBJ2-7, with a weak D call TRBD2 (5 bases). Trimming removed 0 bases from V and 3 bases from J, with 9 bases in between. CDR3 size: 14 residues. The germline gives CDR1 LNHNV, CDR2 YYDKDF (reference sequence).

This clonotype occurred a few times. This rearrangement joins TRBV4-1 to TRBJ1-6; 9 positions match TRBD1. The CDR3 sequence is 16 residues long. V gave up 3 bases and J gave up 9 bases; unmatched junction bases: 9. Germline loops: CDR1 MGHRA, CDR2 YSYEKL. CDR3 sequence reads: CASSHLPGQGFSPLHF. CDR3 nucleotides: TGCGCCAGCAGCCATCTCCCGGGACAGGGTTTTTCACCCCTCCACTTT.

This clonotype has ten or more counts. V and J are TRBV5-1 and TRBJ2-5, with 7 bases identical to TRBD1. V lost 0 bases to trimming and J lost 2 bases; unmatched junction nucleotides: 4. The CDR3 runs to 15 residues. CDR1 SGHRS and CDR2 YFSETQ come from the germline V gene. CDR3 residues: CASSLEGAAQETQYF. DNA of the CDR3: TGCGCCAGCAGCTTGGAGGGGGCCGCACAAGAGACCCAGTACTTC.

CDR3 coding DNA: TGTGCCAGCAGCTTAGGCTATAGCGGCCAAGAGACCCAGTACTTC. Translated, it gives CASSLGYSGQETQYF. The chain carries TRBV11-2 and TRBJ2-5, with a possible D match to TRBD2 (6 bases). Looked up from germline, CDR1 is SGHAT and CDR2 is FQNNGV. The CDR3 is 15 amino acids. V lost 1 base and J lost 1, with 10 bases in between.

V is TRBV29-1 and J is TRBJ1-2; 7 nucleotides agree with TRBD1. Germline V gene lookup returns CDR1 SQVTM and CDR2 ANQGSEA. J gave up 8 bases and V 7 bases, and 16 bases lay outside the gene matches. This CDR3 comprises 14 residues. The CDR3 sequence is CSAEGGYGGQGYTF. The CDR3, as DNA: TGCAGCGCCGAAGGAGGGTACGGGGGACAGGGCTACACCTTC.

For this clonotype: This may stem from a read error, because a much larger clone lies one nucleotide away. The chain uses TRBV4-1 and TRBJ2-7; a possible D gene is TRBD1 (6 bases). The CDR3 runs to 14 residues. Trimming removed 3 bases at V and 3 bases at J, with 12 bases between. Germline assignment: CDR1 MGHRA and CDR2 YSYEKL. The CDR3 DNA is TGCGCCAGCAGCCATGGGAGAGGGGGCTACGAGCAGTACTTC. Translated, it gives CASSHGRGGYEQYF.

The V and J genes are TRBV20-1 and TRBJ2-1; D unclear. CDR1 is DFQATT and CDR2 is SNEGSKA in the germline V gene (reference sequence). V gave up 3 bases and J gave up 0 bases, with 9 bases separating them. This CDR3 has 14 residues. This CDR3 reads CSASYANSYNEQFF. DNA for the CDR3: TGCAGTGCTAGTTACGCGAACTCCTACAATGAGCAGTTCTTC.

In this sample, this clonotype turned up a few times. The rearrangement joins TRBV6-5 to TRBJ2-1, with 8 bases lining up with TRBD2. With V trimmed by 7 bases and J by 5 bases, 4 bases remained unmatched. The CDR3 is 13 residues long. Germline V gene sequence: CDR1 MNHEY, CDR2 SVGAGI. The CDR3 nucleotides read TGTGCCAGCACCGGACTAGCAAACAATGAGCAGTTCTTC. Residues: CASTGLANNEQFF.

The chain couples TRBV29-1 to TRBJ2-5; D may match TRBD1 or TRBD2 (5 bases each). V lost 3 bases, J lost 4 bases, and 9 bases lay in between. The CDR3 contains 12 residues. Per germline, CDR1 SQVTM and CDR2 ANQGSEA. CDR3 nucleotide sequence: TGCAGCGTTGACAGGGCGGGAGAGACCCAGTACTTC. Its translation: CSVDRAGETQYF.

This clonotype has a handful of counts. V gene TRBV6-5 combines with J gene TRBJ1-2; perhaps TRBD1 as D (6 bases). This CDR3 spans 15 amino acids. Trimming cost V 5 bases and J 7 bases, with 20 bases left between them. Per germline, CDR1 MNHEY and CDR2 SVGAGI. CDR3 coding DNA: TGTGCCAGCAGTACCAGATCCGGAACAGGGCTTGGCTACACCTTC. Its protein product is CASSTRSGTGLGYTF.

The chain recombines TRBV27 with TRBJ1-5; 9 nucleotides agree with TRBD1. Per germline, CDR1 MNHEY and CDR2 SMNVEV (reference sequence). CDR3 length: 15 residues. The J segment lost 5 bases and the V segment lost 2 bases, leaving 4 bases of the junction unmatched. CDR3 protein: CASSLRTGEDQPQHF. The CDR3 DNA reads TGTGCCAGCAGTTTAAGGACAGGGGAAGATCAGCCCCAGCATTTT.

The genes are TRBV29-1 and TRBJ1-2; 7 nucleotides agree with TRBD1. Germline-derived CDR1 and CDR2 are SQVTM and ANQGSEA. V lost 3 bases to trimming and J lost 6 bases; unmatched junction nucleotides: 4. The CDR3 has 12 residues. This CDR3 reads CSVDRGNHGYTF. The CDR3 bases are TGCAGCGTTGACAGGGGGAATCATGGCTACACCTTC.